This T cell receptor beta chain comes out of a study of cytomegalovirus exposure and HLA in healthy donors. Background on the study: Among the 300 to 400 donors who were genotyped, about 84% fell in the genetic ancestry cluster that is associated with self-reported Caucasian donors.

Of note for this clone: What it binds is unknown.

The study, taken as a whole, reports: There were some public TCRs occurring in many donors, but most TCR sequences were rare.

PCR amplification relied on 60 Vbeta primers (plus 13 Jbeta primers). Measured with immunoSEQ multiplex PCR; TCRdb has only the in-frame clones, and not every one. The table lists about 160,000 clones, 60% to 85% of them singletons. The sequence was collected from a man in his fifties in good health and CMV-seropositive. Sequencing input: PBMCs.

This chain's CDR3 is CASSPGQGYGYTF. The CDR3 DNA reads TGCGCCAGCAGCCCAGGACAGGGATATGGCTACACCTTC. The V gene is TRBV5-1, the J gene TRBJ1-2, with TRBD1 matching 8 bases. The CDR3 is made up of 13 amino acids. The trim removed 4 bases at V and 5 bases at J, leaving 4 bases unmatched. Germline V gives CDR1 SGHRS, CDR2 YFSETQ.